The rows below give T cell receptor beta chains drawn from one sample of a study of graft-versus-host responses after intestinal transplantation. The protocol was immunoSEQ multiplex PCR, while the TCRdb copy is restricted to in-frame clones and leaves out a portion. The sample yields about 2,900 clones, more than 85% seen once. This specimen consisted of bone marrow, obtained more than 350 days after transplant. Receptors originate from a human patient who received an intestinal transplant, so some T cells may come from the graft donor. The CDR3 runs from the conserved cysteine through the conserved F or W. Fields, in order: J gene, D gene, V gene, clone size, CDR3 protein, CDR3 DNA. D genes are given only for firm matches. Some rows mark clone size as missing; the rest say once, few, many or name a class of expanded clone.

j_call: TRBJ2-1; d_call: NA; v_call: TRBV5-1; clone_size: once; cdr3_aa: CASSLTSYNEQFF; cdr3_nt: TGCGCCAGCAGCCTGACTAGCTACAATGAGCAGTTCTTC
j_call: TRBJ2-3; d_call: TRBD2; v_call: TRBV9; clone_size: once; cdr3_aa: CASSVDPRGGNTQYF; cdr3_nt: TGTGCCAGCAGCGTAGACCCCCGGGGGGGAAATACGCAGTATTTT
j_call: TRBJ2-3; d_call: NA; v_call: TRBV6-6; clone_size: NA; cdr3_aa: CASSYSGGDTQYF; cdr3_nt: TGTGCCAGCAGTTACTCGGGAGGAGATACGCAGTATTTT
j_call: TRBJ1-1; d_call: NA; v_call: TRBV29-1; clone_size: NA; cdr3_aa: CSARDMNTEAFF; cdr3_nt: TGCAGCGCCAGGGATATGAACACTGAAGCTTTCTTT
j_call: TRBJ2-1; d_call: TRBD2; v_call: TRBV30; clone_size: NA; cdr3_aa: CAWTWRGANEQFF; cdr3_nt: TGTGCCTGGACTTGGCGGGGGGCTAATGAGCAGTTCTTC
j_call: TRBJ2-3; d_call: NA; v_call: TRBV2; clone_size: NA; cdr3_aa: CASSGGGVTDTQYF; cdr3_nt: TGTGCCAGCAGTGGTGGGGGCGTCACAGATACGCAGTATTTT
j_call: TRBJ1-1; d_call: TRBD1; v_call: TRBV11-2; clone_size: once; cdr3_aa: CASSGYPLRDRGDNTEAFF; cdr3_nt: TGTGCCAGCAGCGGGTACCCCCTCCGGGACAGGGGCGATAACACTGAAGCTTTCTTT
j_call: TRBJ2-7; d_call: TRBD2; v_call: TRBV11-3; clone_size: NA; cdr3_aa: CASSRTGTSDEQYF; cdr3_nt: TGTGCCAGCAGCAGGACCGGGACTAGCGACGAGCAGTACTTC
j_call: TRBJ2-7; d_call: NA; v_call: TRBV4-1; clone_size: NA; cdr3_aa: CASSVEGAEQYF; cdr3_nt: TGCGCCAGCAGCGTCGAGGGAGCCGAGCAGTACTTC
j_call: TRBJ2-1; d_call: TRBD2; v_call: TRBV9; clone_size: NA; cdr3_aa: CASSVASGGASYNEQFF; cdr3_nt: TGTGCCAGCAGCGTAGCCAGCGGGGGGGCCTCCTACAATGAGCAGTTCTTC
j_call: TRBJ2-7; d_call: NA; v_call: TRBV12-2; clone_size: NA; cdr3_aa: CASRLAGRGALYEQYF; cdr3_nt: TGTGCAAGTCGCTTAGCGGGGCGGGGGGCCCTCTACGAGCAGTACTTC
j_call: TRBJ1-1; d_call: NA; v_call: TRBV5-1; clone_size: NA; cdr3_aa: CASRRGATEAFF; cdr3_nt: TGCGCCAGCAGAAGGGGCGCGACTGAAGCTTTCTTT
j_call: TRBJ2-7; d_call: NA; v_call: TRBV9; clone_size: NA; cdr3_aa: CASSVESLSDEQYF; cdr3_nt: TGTGCCAGCAGCGTAGAGTCCCTTAGCGACGAGCAGTACTTC
j_call: TRBJ2-7; d_call: TRBD1; v_call: TRBV6-1; clone_size: NA; cdr3_aa: CASRDPGQGDYEQYF; cdr3_nt: TGTGCCAGCAGGGATCCGGGACAGGGAGACTACGAGCAGTACTTC
j_call: TRBJ2-7; d_call: NA; v_call: TRBV28; clone_size: NA; cdr3_aa: CASSLGSGYEQYF; cdr3_nt: TGTGCCAGCAGTTTAGGGTCCGGGTACGAGCAGTACTTC
j_call: TRBJ1-5; d_call: NA; v_call: TRBV5-4; clone_size: NA; cdr3_aa: CASSLGGENQPQHF; cdr3_nt: TGTGCCAGCAGCTTGGGAGGGGAGAATCAGCCCCAGCATTTT
j_call: TRBJ2-7; d_call: TRBD1; v_call: TRBV2; clone_size: NA; cdr3_aa: CASSDPGQGSIEQYF; cdr3_nt: TGTGCCAGCAGTGACCCGGGACAGGGATCGATCGAGCAGTACTTC
j_call: TRBJ2-7; d_call: NA; v_call: TRBV6-6; clone_size: NA; cdr3_aa: CASSYGPGSYEQYF; cdr3_nt: TGTGCCAGCAGTTACGGTCCAGGCTCCTACGAGCAGTACTTC
j_call: TRBJ1-2; d_call: NA; v_call: TRBV5-5; clone_size: NA; cdr3_aa: CASSLEGQGNYGYTF; cdr3_nt: TGTGCCAGCAGCTTGGAGGGGCAGGGCAACTATGGCTACACCTTC
j_call: TRBJ1-5; d_call: TRBD1; v_call: TRBV7-8; clone_size: once; cdr3_aa: CASSLEQGNQPQHF; cdr3_nt: TGTGCCAGCAGCTTAGAACAGGGGAATCAGCCCCAGCATTTT
j_call: TRBJ2-3; d_call: NA; v_call: TRBV9; clone_size: NA; cdr3_aa: CASSARTTDTQYF; cdr3_nt: TGTGCCAGCAGCGCCCGAACCACAGATACGCAGTATTTT
j_call: TRBJ2-5; d_call: NA; v_call: TRBV5-5; clone_size: NA; cdr3_aa: CASSSLRDGRETQYF; cdr3_nt: TGTGCCAGCAGCTCCTTACGCGATGGGAGAGAGACCCAGTACTTC
j_call: TRBJ2-5; d_call: NA; v_call: TRBV28; clone_size: few; cdr3_aa: CASSLVIQGGGQVQETQYF; cdr3_nt: TGTGCCAGCAGTTTAGTGATACAGGGGGGGGGCCAGGTCCAAGAGACCCAGTACTTC
j_call: TRBJ2-1; d_call: NA; v_call: TRBV6-5; clone_size: NA; cdr3_aa: CASSYLQDNEQFF; cdr3_nt: TGTGCCAGCAGTTACCTACAAGACAATGAGCAGTTCTTC
j_call: TRBJ2-7; d_call: NA; v_call: TRBV2; clone_size: NA; cdr3_aa: CASSEAGPSYEQYF; cdr3_nt: TGTGCCAGCAGTGAAGCGGGCCCGTCCTACGAGCAGTACTTC
j_call: TRBJ2-7; d_call: TRBD1; v_call: TRBV6-1; clone_size: NA; cdr3_aa: CASTWDRAYEQYF; cdr3_nt: TGTGCCAGCACCTGGGACAGGGCCTACGAGCAGTACTTC
j_call: TRBJ2-5; d_call: TRBD2; v_call: TRBV30; clone_size: NA; cdr3_aa: CAWDPGLANEETQYF; cdr3_nt: TGTGCCTGGGACCCGGGACTAGCTAACGAAGAGACCCAGTACTTC
j_call: TRBJ2-1; d_call: TRBD2; v_call: TRBV5-1; clone_size: NA; cdr3_aa: CASVAGVGNEQFF; cdr3_nt: TGCGCCAGCGTAGCGGGAGTCGGCAATGAGCAGTTCTTC
j_call: TRBJ2-2; d_call: NA; v_call: TRBV4-2; clone_size: NA; cdr3_aa: CASSQSGATGELFF; cdr3_nt: TGTGCCAGCAGCCAATCGGGAGCGACCGGGGAGCTGTTTTTT
j_call: TRBJ1-1; d_call: NA; v_call: TRBV4-1; clone_size: NA; cdr3_aa: CASSHDTEAFF; cdr3_nt: TGCGCCAGCAGCCACGACACTGAAGCTTTCTTT
j_call: TRBJ2-3; d_call: TRBD2; v_call: TRBV28; clone_size: NA; cdr3_aa: CASSRLHSGGDTQYF; cdr3_nt: TGTGCCAGCAGTCGCCTGCACTCGGGGGGAGATACGCAGTATTTT
j_call: TRBJ1-1; d_call: NA; v_call: TRBV19; clone_size: NA; cdr3_aa: CASSIVDSNTEAFF; cdr3_nt: TGTGCCAGTAGTATCGTCGACAGTAACACTGAAGCTTTCTTT
j_call: TRBJ1-3; d_call: NA; v_call: TRBV14; clone_size: NA; cdr3_aa: CASSQERESSGNTIYF; cdr3_nt: TGTGCCAGCAGCCAAGAGAGAGAGAGCTCTGGAAACACCATATATTTT
j_call: TRBJ2-3; d_call: NA; v_call: TRBV2; clone_size: NA; cdr3_aa: CASSEGGTQYF; cdr3_nt: TGTGCCAGCAGTGAGGGGGGCACGCAGTATTTT
j_call: TRBJ2-3; d_call: TRBD2; v_call: TRBV5-1; clone_size: NA; cdr3_aa: CASSYLTSGAYTDTQYF; cdr3_nt: TGCGCCAGCAGCTACCTGACTAGCGGGGCGTACACAGATACGCAGTATTTT
j_call: TRBJ1-2; d_call: NA; v_call: TRBV6-5; clone_size: NA; cdr3_aa: CASSRRGVSYGYTF; cdr3_nt: TGTGCCAGCAGCCGACGGGGAGTTAGCTATGGCTACACCTTC
j_call: TRBJ1-2; d_call: TRBD1; v_call: TRBV2; clone_size: NA; cdr3_aa: CASSERRQGGSYGYTF; cdr3_nt: TGTGCCAGCAGTGAGAGACGACAGGGCGGAAGCTATGGCTACACCTTC
j_call: TRBJ1-1; d_call: TRBD1; v_call: TRBV6-5; clone_size: NA; cdr3_aa: CATDTGESGTEAFF; cdr3_nt: TGTGCCACCGATACAGGGGAGTCCGGCACTGAAGCTTTCTTT
j_call: TRBJ2-3; d_call: NA; v_call: TRBV27; clone_size: NA; cdr3_aa: CASNPGTYPTDTQYF; cdr3_nt: TGTGCCAGCAACCCCGGGACTTACCCCACAGATACGCAGTATTTT
j_call: TRBJ2-1; d_call: NA; v_call: TRBV18; clone_size: NA; cdr3_aa: CASSPPVGPQGSYNEQFF; cdr3_nt: TGTGCCAGCTCACCACCGGTTGGGCCTCAGGGCTCCTACAATGAGCAGTTCTTC
j_call: TRBJ2-7; d_call: NA; v_call: TRBV18; clone_size: NA; cdr3_aa: CASSPPVWISYEQYF; cdr3_nt: TGTGCCAGCTCACCACCGGTATGGATATCCTACGAGCAGTACTTC
j_call: TRBJ2-7; d_call: NA; v_call: TRBV9; clone_size: NA; cdr3_aa: CASSVGAGTLYEQYF; cdr3_nt: TGTGCCAGCAGCGTAGGGGCGGGGACCCTCTACGAGCAGTACTTC
j_call: TRBJ2-5; d_call: NA; v_call: TRBV7-3; clone_size: NA; cdr3_aa: CASSPGLTKRTQYF; cdr3_nt: TGTGCCAGCAGCCCCGGACTCACCAAGAGGACCCAGTACTTC
j_call: TRBJ2-7; d_call: TRBD1; v_call: TRBV5-1; clone_size: once; cdr3_aa: CASSAGTGIVSSYEQYF; cdr3_nt: TGCGCCAGCAGCGCCGGGACAGGGATCGTGAGCTCCTACGAGCAGTACTTC
j_call: TRBJ2-5; d_call: TRBD2; v_call: TRBV6-1; clone_size: NA; cdr3_aa: CASSENIAGGPGETQYF; cdr3_nt: TGTGCCAGCAGTGAAAATATAGCGGGGGGGCCAGGAGAGACCCAGTACTTC
j_call: TRBJ2-5; d_call: NA; v_call: TRBV2; clone_size: once; cdr3_aa: CASSERGTADQETQYF; cdr3_nt: TGTGCCAGCAGTGAACGGGGGACAGCCGACCAAGAGACCCAGTACTTC
j_call: TRBJ2-7; d_call: TRBD1; v_call: TRBV7-2; clone_size: NA; cdr3_aa: CASSLLTGAYEQYF; cdr3_nt: TGTGCCAGCAGCTTACTAACAGGGGCCTACGAGCAGTACTTC
j_call: TRBJ2-3; d_call: TRBD2; v_call: TRBV10-2; clone_size: NA; cdr3_aa: CASTRAGGTDTQYF; cdr3_nt: TGCGCCAGCACACGGGCGGGGGGGACAGATACGCAGTATTTT
j_call: TRBJ1-4; d_call: TRBD1; v_call: TRBV7-6; clone_size: NA; cdr3_aa: CASRGGGDEKLFF; cdr3_nt: TGTGCCAGCAGGGGAGGGGGCGATGAAAAACTGTTTTTT
j_call: TRBJ2-1; d_call: NA; v_call: TRBV18; clone_size: NA; cdr3_aa: CASSPLPQGEQFF; cdr3_nt: TGTGCCAGCTCACCGCTCCCACAAGGTGAGCAGTTCTTC